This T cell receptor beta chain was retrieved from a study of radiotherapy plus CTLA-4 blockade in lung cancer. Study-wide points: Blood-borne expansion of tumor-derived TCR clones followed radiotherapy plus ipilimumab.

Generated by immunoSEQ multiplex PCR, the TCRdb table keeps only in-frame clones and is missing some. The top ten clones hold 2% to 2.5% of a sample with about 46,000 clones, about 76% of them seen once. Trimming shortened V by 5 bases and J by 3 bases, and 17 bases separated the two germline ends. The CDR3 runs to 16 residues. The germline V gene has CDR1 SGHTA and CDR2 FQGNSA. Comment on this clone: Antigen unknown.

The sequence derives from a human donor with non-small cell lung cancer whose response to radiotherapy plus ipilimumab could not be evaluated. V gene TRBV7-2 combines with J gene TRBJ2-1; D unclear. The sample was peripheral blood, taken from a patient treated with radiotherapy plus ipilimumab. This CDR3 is CASSATLGASYNEQFF. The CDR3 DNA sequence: TGTGCCAGCAGCGCAACCCTAGGTGCAAGCTACAATGAGCAGTTCTTC.